This T cell receptor (beta chain) comes out of a study of T cells after yellow fever vaccination. This clonotype occurred many times. TCRdb analysed the 5' RACE reads with MiXCR anew, one entry per CDR3 protein. Counted here are fewer than 350,000 distinct CDR3 sequences, about 3.5% occurring once; the ten biggest clones make up 23%. Trimming cost V 4 bases and J 1 base, with 11 bases left between them. This CDR3 spans 14 amino acids. Germline values: CDR1 SGHKS, CDR2 YYEKEE (reference sequence). The rearrangement uses TRBV5-5 and TRBJ1-1, with D maybe TRBD1 (6 bases). The sample here was PBMCs, taken on the day of the yellow fever booster vaccination. The receptor was derived from a man aged 18 to 30 who received the YFV17D yellow fever vaccine. The CDR3, as DNA: TGTGCCAGCAGCGCCATGACAGGGAACACTGAAGCTTTCTTT. Encoded protein: CASSAMTGNTEAFF. The whole variable domain, filled in from reference TRBV5-5 and TRBJ1-1, reads DAGVTQSPTHLIKTRGQQVTLRCSPISGHKSVSWYQQVLGQGPQFIFQYYEKEERGRGNFPDRFSARQFPNYSSELNVNALLLGDSALYLCASSAMTGNTEAFFGQGTRLTVV.